These 4 T cell receptor beta chains were sequenced from one sample in a study of T cell repertoires in cytomegalovirus infection. TCRdb itself ran the reads through MiXCR, one entry per CDR3 protein. The data contain fewer than 200,000 distinct CDR3 sequences, about a tenth of them singletons. Input material: PBMCs. The receptor source for this set is a human donor in good health (CMV status not recorded). Some clones in this sample may be carry-over from other donors' samples.

This clonotype was counted many times. J is TRBJ2-3 and V is TRBV7-2; D remains ambiguous. This CDR3 has 14 amino acids. Trimming pared 1 base from V and 2 bases from J, leaving 7 bases between. Germline CDR1 is SGHTA and CDR2 is FQGNSA. This CDR3 is CASSLDAATDTQYF. The DNA of the CDR3 is TGTGCCAGCAGCTTAGACGCTGCCACAGATACGCAGTATTTT.

This clonotype has a count of ten or more. The rearrangement links TRBV11-3 to TRBJ2-7, with a weak D call TRBD1 (5 bases). Per germline, CDR1 SGHNT and CDR2 YENEEA. V gave up 0 bases and J gave up 6 bases, with 9 bases separating them. This CDR3 comprises 13 residues. The CDR3 sequence is CASSLEYRREQYF. CDR3 DNA: TGTGCCAGCAGCTTAGAGTACAGGCGCGAGCAGTACTTC.

This clonotype was seen more than once but under ten times. The chain combines TRBV2 with TRBJ2-1, with unresolved D. Per germline, CDR1 SNHLY and CDR2 FYNNEI. The CDR3 covers 11 residues. V was shortened by 9 bases and J by 6 bases, with 9 bases between the two germline ends. The CDR3 spells CASVRRNEQFF. Written as DNA, the CDR3 is TGTGCCAGTGTACGTCGCAATGAGCAGTTCTTC.

This clonotype was detected many times. The chain combines TRBV7-2 with TRBJ2-7; 11 bases map to TRBD2. The trim removed 6 bases at V and 7 bases at J, leaving 14 bases unmatched. Per the germline V gene, CDR1 is SGHTA and CDR2 is FQGNSA. This CDR3 contains 16 residues. The CDR3 DNA sequence: TGTGCCAGCAGGAGAGGTGGGACTAGCGGAGCGGGGGAGCAGTACTTC. Its protein is CASRRGGTSGAGEQYF.